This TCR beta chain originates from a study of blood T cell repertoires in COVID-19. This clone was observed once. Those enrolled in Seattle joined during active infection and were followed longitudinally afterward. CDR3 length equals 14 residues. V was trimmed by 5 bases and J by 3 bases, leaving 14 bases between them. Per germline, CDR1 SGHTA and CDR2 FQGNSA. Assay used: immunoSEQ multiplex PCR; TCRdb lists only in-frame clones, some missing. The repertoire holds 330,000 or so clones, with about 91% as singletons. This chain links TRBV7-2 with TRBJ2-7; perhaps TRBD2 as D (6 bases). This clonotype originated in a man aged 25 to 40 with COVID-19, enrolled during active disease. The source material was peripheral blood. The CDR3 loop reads CASSPRENLYEQYF. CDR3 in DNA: TGTGCCAGCAGCCCCCGGGAGAACCTCTACGAGCAGTACTTC.